This T cell receptor (beta chain) originates from a study of blood T cell repertoires in COVID-19. Background on the study: T cells, B-cell-depleted T cells, or PBMCs supplied cDNA or gDNA.

Clones were read by immunoSEQ multiplex PCR, and TCRdb kept only the in-frame ones, dropping some. Of almost 200,000 clones detected, 70% to 90% appear once; the ten largest clones hold 0.6% to 0.9%. The clonotype comes from a woman aged 70 to 79 with acute or convalescent COVID-19. The sequenced sample was peripheral blood.

DNA of the CDR3: TGTGCCAGCAGGGGGCGAGACTCTGGAAACACCATATATTTT. Translating gives CASRGRDSGNTIYF. The chain links TRBV7-9 to TRBJ1-3, with D possibly TRBD1 on 5 matching bases. V dropped 6 bases and J dropped 0 bases, with 9 bases sitting between them. CDR1 and CDR2 from the germline V gene are SEHNR and FQNEAQ (reference sequence). This CDR3 spans 14 amino acids.